The 23 T cell receptor beta chains given below trace back to one sample, sequenced in a study of blood T cell repertoires in COVID-19. Assay used: immunoSEQ multiplex PCR; TCRdb lists only in-frame clones, some missing. The sample contains about 40,000 clones, about 90% of which appear only once. Material: peripheral blood. The origin of the receptors is a human donor in a cohort sampled during active COVID-19.

The rearrangement joins TRBV19 to TRBJ2-3; D is perhaps TRBD2 (6 bases). The V gene's germline CDR1 is LNHDA and CDR2 SQIVND (reference sequence). Trimming took off 7 bases at V and 5 bases at J, with 13 bases between the two ends. The CDR3 has 13 amino acids. CDR3 in DNA: TGTGCCAGTACGGAATGGGGGGAAGATACGCAGTATTTT. It translates to CASTEWGEDTQYF.

This clone turned up a few times. CDR3 sequence: CAWSTQGNSPLHF. The CDR3, as DNA: TGTGCCTGGAGTACGCAGGGAAATTCACCCCTCCACTTT. The rearrangement joins TRBV30 to TRBJ1-6; D perhaps matches TRBD1 (5 bases). The ends were cut back, 2 bases at V and 7 bases at J, with 9 bases in the middle. Germline loops: CDR1 GTSNPN, CDR2 SVGIG (reference sequence). This CDR3 is built from 13 residues.

This sequence joins TRBV3-1 (or the pseudogene TRBV3-2) and TRBJ1-6; 8 nucleotides agree with TRBD1. The CDR3 is made up of 15 amino acids. The germline gives CDR1 LGHDT, CDR2 YNNKEL (reference sequence). The J segment lost 7 bases and the V segment lost 4 bases, leaving 6 bases of the junction unmatched. The CDR3 here is CASSLGTGKNSPLHF. The CDR3 DNA reads TGTGCCAGCAGCCTTGGGACAGGAAAAAATTCACCCCTCCACTTT.

The chain employs TRBV2 and TRBJ1-2; a weak D match, TRBD1 (6 bases). The CDR3 length is 12 residues. In germline, CDR1 is SNHLY, CDR2 FYNNEI. The V end lost 7 bases, the J end lost 8 bases, and 14 bases lay between the germline ends. CDR3 protein: CASMRRGDGYTF. CDR3 nucleotide sequence: TGTGCCAGCATGCGCAGGGGAGACGGCTACACCTTC.

V and J are TRBV5-1 and TRBJ1-1; D gene unclear. Germline assignment: CDR1 SGHRS and CDR2 YFSETQ. CDR3 length: 16 amino acids. V lost 4 bases and J 6 bases, leaving 22 bases between the germline ends. As DNA, the CDR3 is TGCGCCAGCAGCCCCAATGGACGGCGAGGGTTGGCTGAAGCTTTCTTT. Translating gives CASSPNGRRGLAEAFF.

The chain carries TRBV28 and TRBJ2-7, with a possible D match to TRBD2 (5 bases). The V gene lost 1 base and the J gene lost 12 bases, with 13 bases spanning the gap. This CDR3 has 12 residues. Germline CDR1 and CDR2: MDHEN and SYDVKM. The chain's CDR3 is CASSLSGSGLYF. The DNA for the CDR3 is TGTGCCAGCAGTTTATCGGGCAGCGGTTTGTACTTC.

J is TRBJ2-3 and V is TRBV19, with 14 bases aligning to TRBD2. V dropped 8 bases and J dropped 6; count of bases not matched to a gene: 4. The CDR3 has 14 amino acids. Germline V gives CDR1 LNHDA, CDR2 SQIVND (reference sequence). CDR3 region: CASGTSGGTDTQYF. CDR3 bases: TGTGCCAGTGGGACTAGCGGGGGAACCGATACGCAGTATTTT.

The V gene is TRBV5-1, the J gene TRBJ2-7, with D uncertain. V was cut by 0 bases and J by 4 bases, with 5 bases left in between. CDR3 length equals 12 residues. Germline CDR1 reads SGHRS; CDR2 reads YFSETQ. CDR3 residues: CASSLVPYEQYF. For the CDR3, the DNA is TGCGCCAGCAGCTTGGTCCCTTACGAGCAGTACTTC.

This clone was observed once. The chain is built from TRBV7-2 and TRBJ2-5; TRBD1 matches 9 bases. The CDR3 covers 15 residues. The germline V gene encodes CDR1 SGHTA and CDR2 FQGNSA. V dropped 4 bases and J dropped 5; count of bases not matched to a gene: 8. CDR3 nucleotide sequence: TGTGCCAGCAGCTGGGGGCCGGGACAGGGCGAGACCCAGTACTTC. The encoded protein is CASSWGPGQGETQYF. Together with reference TRBV7-2 and TRBJ2-5, the CDR3 gives the full variable domain: GAGVSQSPSNKVTEKGKDVELRCDPISGHTALYWYRQSLGQGLEFLIYFQGNSAPDKSGLPSDRFSAERTGGSVSTLTIQRTQQEDSAVYLCASSWGPGQGETQYFGPGTRLLVL.

The rearrangement links TRBV5-1 to TRBJ1-2; 8 bases match TRBD1. This CDR3 spans 17 amino acids. The junction had 17 bases not matched to a gene; V was cut back by 0 bases and J by 10 bases. Germline V gives CDR1 SGHRS, CDR2 YFSETQ. In DNA form, the CDR3 reads TGCGCCAGCAGCTTGGATGGGCAGGGGGCGGCCAGGGATGACTACACCTTC. It codes for CASSLDGQGAARDDYTF. The variable domain in full, with the rest retrieved from reference TRBV5-1 and TRBJ1-2, is KAGVTQTPRYLIKTRGQQVTLSCSPISGHRSVSWYQQTPGQGLQFLFEYFSETQRNKGNFPGRFSGRQFSNSRSEMNVSTLELGDSALYLCASSLDGQGAARDDYTFGSGTRLTVV.

The chain combines TRBV4-1 with TRBJ1-2, with D hard to call. The CDR3 length is 14 residues. Trimming removed 4 bases from V and 7 bases from J, with 16 bases in between. Germline loops: CDR1 MGHRA, CDR2 YSYEKL. The chain's CDR3 is CASSLDRGLFGYTF. In DNA form, the CDR3 reads TGCGCCAGCAGCCTGGACCGAGGGCTTTTTGGCTACACCTTC.

The V gene is TRBV7-9, the J gene TRBJ2-5; D possibly corresponds to TRBD2 (5 bases). Trimming left V 3 bases short and J 5 bases short, with 10 bases between. Per the germline V gene, CDR1 is SEHNR and CDR2 is FQNEAQ (reference sequence). The CDR3 is made up of 13 amino acids. CDR3 sequence: CASSFEGRETQYF. In nucleotides, the CDR3 is TGTGCCAGCAGCTTTGAGGGTCGGGAGACCCAGTACTTC.

The rearrangement joins TRBV7-2 to TRBJ1-3, with 7 bases that match TRBD1. The V and J ends lost 4 bases and 0 bases, in that order; junction bases with no gene match: 6. CDR1 and CDR2 from the germline V gene are SGHTA and FQGNSA. This CDR3 is built from 16 residues. CDR3 in amino acids: CASSSMDRRSGNTIYF. CDR3 coding DNA: TGTGCCAGCAGCTCAATGGACAGGCGCTCTGGAAACACCATATATTTT.

The chain links TRBV5-8 to TRBJ1-1; D remains unclear. CDR1 and CDR2 (germline): SGHTS, YDEGEE. This CDR3 region has 17 residues. With 1 base removed from V and 1 base from J, the gap between germline ends came to 17 bases. This CDR3 is CASSLILGLGANTEAFF. The CDR3 region has the DNA TGTGCCAGCAGCTTGATTTTGGGATTGGGAGCGAACACTGAAGCTTTCTTT.

The rearrangement uses TRBV18 and TRBJ2-1, with 9 bases matching TRBD1. The germline gives CDR1 KGHSH, CDR2 LQKENI. Trimming took 5 bases from V and 4 from J; bases not matched to a gene: 12. The CDR3 length is 17 residues. The CDR3 loop is CASSAIGGQGRYNEQFF. CDR3 nucleotide sequence: TGTGCCAGCTCAGCCATAGGGGGACAGGGCAGGTACAATGAGCAGTTCTTC. The full variable domain, rest sourced from reference TRBV18 and TRBJ2-1, is NAGVMQNPRHLVRRRGQEARLRCSPMKGHSHVYWYRQLPEEGLKFMVYLQKENIIDESGMPKERFSAEFPKEGPSILRIQQVVRGDSAAYFCASSAIGGQGRYNEQFFGPGTRLTVL.

This chain joins TRBV4-2 and TRBJ2-2; D possibly corresponds to TRBD2 (5 bases). The CDR3 is 15 residues long. Deletions cut 1 base from V and 6 bases from J, with 12 bases between. The germline V gene has CDR1 LGHNA and CDR2 YNFKEQ. The CDR3 region has the DNA TGTGCCAGCAGCCAAGCACCGGGGATATCCGGGGAGCTGTTTTTT. Protein sequence: CASSQAPGISGELFF.

This clone was seen only a few times. The V gene is TRBV27, the J gene TRBJ2-1; weak D call: TRBD2 (6 bases). CDR3 size: 15 residues. V lost 3 bases and J 4 bases, leaving 13 bases between the germline ends. Germline V gives CDR1 MNHEY, CDR2 SMNVEV (reference sequence). The CDR3 reads CASSLWRGQYNEQFF. In DNA, the CDR3 is TGTGCCAGCAGTTTGTGGCGGGGCCAGTACAATGAGCAGTTCTTC.

The chain employs TRBV3-1 (or the pseudogene TRBV3-2) and TRBJ2-3; 9 nucleotides match TRBD2. Trimming at V came to 0 bases and at J to 2 bases, leaving 9 bases not matched to a gene. Looked up from germline, CDR1 is LGHDT and CDR2 is YNNKEL (reference sequence). The CDR3 totals 18 residues. CDR3: CASSQETGTSNTTDTQYF. DNA for the CDR3: TGTGCCAGCAGCCAAGAGACCGGGACTAGCAATACCACAGATACGCAGTATTTT.

J is TRBJ2-7 and V is TRBV28; D call uncertain. The germline CDR1 and CDR2 sequences are MDHEN and SYDVKM. The CDR3 is 15 residues long. V dropped 6 bases and J dropped 1 base, with 16 bases sitting between them. CDR3 in amino acids: CASRLRGSESYEQYF. The CDR3, as DNA: TGTGCCAGCAGACTCCGCGGCAGCGAATCCTACGAGCAGTACTTC.

The chain recombines TRBV24-1 with TRBJ2-1; 9 bases agree with TRBD1. Losses at the gene ends were 4 bases for V and 8 bases for J; bases not matched to a gene: 14. Germline assignment: CDR1 KGHDR and CDR2 SFDVKD. This CDR3 region has 17 residues. The CDR3 DNA sequence: TGTGCCACCAGTGAACTCCTCGGGACAGGGAGCCACGATGAGCAGTTCTTC. Translation: CATSELLGTGSHDEQFF.

This chain links TRBV2 with TRBJ1-2; weak D call: TRBD1 (6 bases). The CDR3 sequence is 15 residues long. Germline CDR1 SNHLY, CDR2 FYNNEI. Trimming shortened V by 2 bases and J by 4 bases, and 14 bases separated the two germline ends. The DNA of the CDR3 is TGTGCCAGCAGTGAAACAGGGCGTCCTCTCTATGGCTACACCTTC. Its protein is CASSETGRPLYGYTF.

This clone is a singleton in its sample. The gene calls are TRBV20-1 and TRBJ1-2, with a weak D call TRBD1 (6 bases). The germline V and J ends were trimmed by 3 bases and 1 base, with 15 bases remaining between them. Germline V gene lookup returns CDR1 DFQATT and CDR2 SNEGSKA (reference sequence). This CDR3 region has 15 residues. CDR3 in DNA: TGCAGTGCTAGTGATGGGCAGGGGAATAACTATGGCTACACCTTC. This encodes CSASDGQGNNYGYTF.

The rearrangement joins TRBV19 to TRBJ1-5, with D unclear. CDR1 is LNHDA and CDR2 is SQIVND in the germline V gene (reference sequence). This CDR3 has 13 amino acids. Trimming stripped 0 bases from V and 11 bases from J, with 11 bases between. This CDR3 reads CASSIEVPRAQHF. The CDR3 region has the DNA TGTGCCAGTAGTATAGAAGTCCCGAGGGCCCAGCATTTT. The whole variable domain, remainder taken from reference TRBV19 and TRBJ1-5, is DGGITQSPKYLFRKEGQNVTLSCEQNLNHDAMYWYRQDPGQGLRLIYYSQIVNDFQKGDIAEGYSVSREKKESFPLTVTSAQKNPTAFYLCASSIEVPRAQHFGDGTRLSIL.